The TCR beta chain under discussion was sequenced for a study of CD8 T cells in Susac syndrome. The T cells that were sequenced for TCR beta were CD8+ and CD4+ cells from blood. TEMRA cells were FACS-enriched, unlike CD8+ and CD4+ T cells, which were negatively isolated. The germline V gene encodes CDR1 SGHVS and CDR2 FQNEAQ. The CDR3 is 16 amino acids. V was clipped by 1 base and J by 2 bases, with 15 bases between them. Random-hexamer reverse transcription was applied to roughly 0.5 to 1 ug RNA. Across 54 Vbeta and 13 Jbeta, immunoSEQ multiplex PCR amplified TCR beta CDR3. Via MiXCR, TCRdb re-called the immunoSEQ multiplex PCR reads, giving one row per CDR3 protein. This table has 110,000 or so distinct CDR3 sequences, 85% to 95% appearing once.

The receptor comes from a human donor in good health. The chain uses TRBV7-8 and TRBJ2-7; tentative D call: TRBD2 (6 bases). The sample taken for sequencing was CD8+ T cells from PBMCs. The CDR3 nucleotides are TGTGCCAGCAGCTTAGGGAGGGTGCCCCCGACCTACGAGCAGTACTTC. Translated: CASSLGRVPPTYEQYF.